One and the same sample provided the 20 T cell receptor beta chains below, sequenced in a study of cytomegalovirus exposure and HLA in healthy donors. PCR used 60 Vbeta primers and 13 Jbeta primers. Clones were read by immunoSEQ multiplex PCR, and TCRdb kept only the in-frame ones, dropping some. The sample lists roughly 150,000 clones, roughly four fifths occurring once. The sequencing input was PBMCs. Source of these receptors: a man aged 35-49 years in good health and CMV-seronegative.

The chain has TRBV28 and TRBJ1-1; a possible D gene is TRBD1 (6 bases). The CDR3 length is 15 residues. CDR1 is MDHEN and CDR2 is SYDVKM in the germline V gene. The V and J ends lost 4 bases and 1 base respectively, with 13 bases between them. The CDR3 loop reads CASSSWTAQNTEAFF. The CDR3, as DNA: TGTGCCAGCAGTTCGTGGACAGCCCAGAACACTGAAGCTTTCTTT.

The chain carries TRBV11-2 and TRBJ2-1, with D possibly TRBD1 on 7 matching bases. Germline V gives CDR1 SGHAT, CDR2 FQNNGV. This CDR3 spans 15 amino acids. V was pared by 5 bases and J by 6 bases, with 17 bases between. CDR3 sequence: CASSEQTGRSNEQFF. The CDR3 DNA sequence: TGTGCCAGCAGCGAACAGACAGGGAGGTCCAATGAGCAGTTCTTC.

This clone was counted a few times. The chain has TRBV2 and TRBJ2-1, with TRBD2 identical over 14 bases. Germline V gene sequence: CDR1 SNHLY, CDR2 FYNNEI. The CDR3 is 16 residues long. The J segment lost 4 bases and the V segment lost 7 bases, leaving 6 bases of the junction unmatched. Written as DNA, the CDR3 is TGTGCCAGCAACACGGGACTAGCGGGGGCGTACAATGAGCAGTTCTTC. Encoded protein: CASNTGLAGAYNEQFF.

This chain connects TRBV28 to TRBJ1-2, with 7 bases matching TRBD1. Unmatched junction bases numbered 15, after V lost 5 bases and J lost 0 bases. The CDR3 length is 18 residues. Germline V lookup: CDR1 MDHEN, CDR2 SYDVKM. The CDR3 DNA reads TGTGCCAGCAGTCCGCCTCCGGGACAGTTTTTAGCTAACTATGGCTACACCTTC. Its protein is CASSPPPGQFLANYGYTF.

J is TRBJ2-7 and V is TRBV10-3; possible D gene TRBD1, 5 bases. Trimming cost V 8 bases and J 3 bases, with 8 bases left between them. This CDR3 is 11 amino acids long. Germline CDR1 and CDR2: ENHRY and SYGVKD. The CDR3: CAIQGHYEQYF. The DNA of the CDR3 is TGTGCCATCCAGGGCCACTACGAGCAGTACTTC.

This clone was seen only a few times. The V call is TRBV6-5, the J call TRBJ1-1; 7 positions match TRBD1. In germline, CDR1 is MNHEY, CDR2 SVGAGI. CDR3 size: 14 residues. Germline trimming cut 4 bases from V and 2 bases from J; bases unmatched to any gene: 4. The CDR3 region is CASSSRQGNTEAFF. The DNA of the CDR3 is TGTGCCAGCAGTTCCAGACAGGGTAACACTGAAGCTTTCTTT.

This clone is a singleton in its sample. The chain recombines TRBV27 with TRBJ2-1, with D possibly TRBD1 on 5 matching bases. The CDR3 loop spans 16 amino acids. The V end lost 4 bases, the J end lost 0 bases, and 13 bases lay between the germline ends. Germline assignment: CDR1 MNHEY and CDR2 SMNVEV (reference sequence). CDR3 residues: CASSSLGHSSYNEQFF. Written as DNA, the CDR3 is TGTGCCAGCAGTTCTTTGGGGCACAGCTCCTACAATGAGCAGTTCTTC.

A few counts support this clone. V usage is TRBV27 and J usage is TRBJ1-1; 12 bases line up with TRBD1. Germline lookup yields CDR1 MNHEY and CDR2 SMNVEV (reference sequence). The V and J ends lost 5 bases and 4 bases, in that order; junction bases with no gene match: 2. This CDR3 has 14 amino acids. DNA for the CDR3: TGTGCCAGCAGTGGGACAGGGGGCCTCACTGAAGCTTTCTTT. It specifies CASSGTGGLTEAFF.

V is TRBV18 and J is TRBJ1-1; 7 bases are a match to TRBD1. The germline gives CDR1 KGHSH, CDR2 LQKENI. The J segment lost 0 bases and the V segment lost 6 bases, leaving 1 base of the junction unmatched. The CDR3 runs to 13 residues. The CDR3 protein is CASSQGVNTEAFF. CDR3 DNA: TGTGCCAGCTCTCAGGGGGTGAACACTGAAGCTTTCTTT.

The rearrangement uses TRBV7-9 and TRBJ1-1; tentatively, D is TRBD1 (5 bases). V was cut by 5 bases and J by 1 base, with 17 bases left in between. The CDR3 has 16 amino acids. CDR1 and CDR2 (germline): SEHNR, FQNEAQ (reference sequence). CDR3 nucleotides: TGTGCCAGCAGCCCCCTCCGCGACAGACGGAACACTGAAGCTTTCTTT. Residues: CASSPLRDRRNTEAFF.

The V call is TRBV7-8, the J call TRBJ1-1, with a possible D match to TRBD1 (6 bases). CDR3 length: 14 residues. The V end was cut by 5 bases, the J end by 1 base, with 11 bases between. The germline V gene encodes CDR1 SGHVS and CDR2 FQNEAQ. The CDR3, as DNA: TGTGCCAGCAGCCCATGGGGACAGAACACTGAAGCTTTCTTT. This gives the protein CASSPWGQNTEAFF.

This clone was detected many times. The V gene is TRBV28, the J gene TRBJ1-1; tentative D call: TRBD1 (6 bases). V lost 4 bases and J lost 0, with 18 bases in between. Germline assignment: CDR1 MDHEN and CDR2 SYDVKM. This CDR3 has 17 amino acids. The CDR3 here is CASSSPRGGLMNTEAFF. Here the CDR3 DNA reads TGTGCCAGCAGTTCCCCTCGGGGGGGCCTCATGAACACTGAAGCTTTCTTT.

J is TRBJ2-7 and V is TRBV10-3, with 12 bases fitting TRBD2. Germline trimming cut 3 bases from V and 1 base from J; bases unmatched to any gene: 4. The V gene's germline CDR1 is ENHRY and CDR2 SYGVKD. The CDR3 sequence is 16 residues long. The CDR3 spells CAISETTSGRSYEQYF. The CDR3 DNA reads TGTGCCATCAGTGAAACGACTAGCGGGAGATCCTACGAGCAGTACTTC.

Written as DNA, the CDR3 is TGTGCCTGGACGGCCGGGGGGGAGACCCAGTACTTC. This gives the protein CAWTAGGETQYF. The chain combines TRBV30 with TRBJ2-5, with TRBD2 identical over 7 bases. The CDR3 has 12 amino acids. From germline, CDR1 is GTSNPN and CDR2 SVGIG (reference sequence). Trimming cost V 4 bases and J 5 bases; bases outside gene matches: 4.

This chain links TRBV6-1 with TRBJ1-6, with D possibly TRBD1 on 6 matching bases. Looked up from germline, CDR1 is MNHNS and CDR2 is SASEGT. The length of the CDR3 is 14 residues. The V gene lost 2 bases and the J gene lost 8 bases, with 10 bases spanning the gap. CDR3 DNA: TGTGCCAGCAGTGAAAACAGGGTTTATTCACCCCTCCACTTT. Translated, it gives CASSENRVYSPLHF.

The chain is built from TRBV13 and TRBJ2-3; 8 bases agree with TRBD2. Unmatched junction bases numbered 10, after V lost 6 bases and J lost 5 bases. The germline gives CDR1 PRHDT, CDR2 FYEKMQ (reference sequence). The CDR3 runs 15 residues. CDR3 protein: CASRFSGVGQDTQYF. Written as DNA, the CDR3 is TGTGCCAGCAGGTTTAGCGGGGTGGGACAAGATACGCAGTATTTT.

The chain couples TRBV6-1 to TRBJ2-7, with 7 positions matching TRBD1. J was trimmed by 2 bases and V by 5 bases; bases with no gene match: 9. The CDR3 runs to 15 residues. Germline V gene sequence: CDR1 MNHNS, CDR2 SASEGT. The CDR3 here is CASSRPGQLPYEQYF. CDR3 DNA: TGTGCCAGCAGTCGCCCGGGACAGCTTCCCTACGAGCAGTACTTC.

The chain carries TRBV27 and TRBJ2-2; 7 positions agree with TRBD2. The CDR3 runs 18 residues. Per germline, CDR1 MNHEY and CDR2 SMNVEV (reference sequence). V gave up 0 bases and J gave up 0 bases; unmatched junction bases: 7. The CDR3 is CASSLSGLLAANTGELFF. The CDR3 nucleotides read TGTGCCAGCAGTTTATCGGGGCTTCTAGCGGCGAACACCGGGGAGCTGTTTTTT.

The V and J genes are TRBV9 and TRBJ1-1; TRBD1 aligns across 12 bases. The CDR3 is 17 residues long. V shed 2 bases and J 3 bases; nucleotides not matched to a gene: 8. The V gene's germline CDR1 is SGDLS and CDR2 YYNGEE. The CDR3 DNA sequence: TGTGCCAGCAGCGTCGGGACAGGGGGCGTTAGGGACACTGAAGCTTTCTTT. This gives the protein CASSVGTGGVRDTEAFF.

This chain joins TRBV4-1 and TRBJ1-5, with a possible D match to TRBD1 (6 bases). The CDR3 is 15 residues long. Trimming took off 0 bases at V and 5 bases at J, with 11 bases between the two ends. The germline V gene encodes CDR1 MGHRA and CDR2 YSYEKL. The CDR3 region has the DNA TGCGCCAGCAGCCAAGAAGCGGGACAACATCAGCCCCAGCATTTT. Translating gives CASSQEAGQHQPQHF.